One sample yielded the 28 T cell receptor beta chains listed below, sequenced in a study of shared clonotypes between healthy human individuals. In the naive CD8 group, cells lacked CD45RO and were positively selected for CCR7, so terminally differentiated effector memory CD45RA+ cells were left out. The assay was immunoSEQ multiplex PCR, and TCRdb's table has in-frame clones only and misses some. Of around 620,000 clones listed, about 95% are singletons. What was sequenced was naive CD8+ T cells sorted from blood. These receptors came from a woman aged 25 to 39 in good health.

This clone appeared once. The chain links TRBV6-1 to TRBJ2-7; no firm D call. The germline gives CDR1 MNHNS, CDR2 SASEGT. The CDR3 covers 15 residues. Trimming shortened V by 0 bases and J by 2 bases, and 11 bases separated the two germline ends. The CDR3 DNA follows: TGTGCCAGCAGTGAAGCAGGCAGTCCCCCCTACGAGCAGTACTTC. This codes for CASSEAGSPPYEQYF.

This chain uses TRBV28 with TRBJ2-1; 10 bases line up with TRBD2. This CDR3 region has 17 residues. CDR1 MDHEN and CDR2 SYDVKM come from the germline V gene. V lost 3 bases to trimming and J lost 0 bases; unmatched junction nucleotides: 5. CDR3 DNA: TGTGCCAGCAGTTTTGGGTTAGCGGGAGGCTCCTACAATGAGCAGTTCTTC. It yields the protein CASSFGLAGGSYNEQFF.

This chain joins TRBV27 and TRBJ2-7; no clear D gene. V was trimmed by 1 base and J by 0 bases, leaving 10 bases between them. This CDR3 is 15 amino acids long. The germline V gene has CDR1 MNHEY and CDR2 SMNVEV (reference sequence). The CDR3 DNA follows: TGTGCCAGCAGTTTATTAACCGAAATCTCCTACGAGCAGTACTTC. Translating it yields CASSLLTEISYEQYF.

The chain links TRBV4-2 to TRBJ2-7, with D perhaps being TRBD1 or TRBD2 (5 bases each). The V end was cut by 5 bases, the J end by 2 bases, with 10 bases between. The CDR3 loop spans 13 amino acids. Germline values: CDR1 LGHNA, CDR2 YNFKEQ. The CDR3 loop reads CASSFRGAYEQYF. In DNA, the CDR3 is TGTGCCAGCAGCTTTCGAGGGGCCTACGAGCAGTACTTC.

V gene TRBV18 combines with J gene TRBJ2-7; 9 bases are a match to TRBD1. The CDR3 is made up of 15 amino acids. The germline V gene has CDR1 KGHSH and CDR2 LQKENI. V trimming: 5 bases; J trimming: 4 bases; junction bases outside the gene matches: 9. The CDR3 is CASSLGQGEGYEQYF. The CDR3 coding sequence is TGTGCCAGCTCATTGGGACAGGGAGAGGGGTACGAGCAGTACTTC.

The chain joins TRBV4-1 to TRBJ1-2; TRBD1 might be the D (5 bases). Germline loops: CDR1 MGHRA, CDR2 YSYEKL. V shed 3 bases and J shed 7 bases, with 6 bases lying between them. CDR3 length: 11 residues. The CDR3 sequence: CASSQGGGYTF. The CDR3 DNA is TGCGCCAGCAGCCAGGGGGGTGGCTACACCTTC.

CDR3 nucleotide sequence: TGTGCCAGCAGCCGGGCCCCGACCGGTCAGCCCCAGCATTTT. This translates into CASSRAPTGQPQHF. The chain combines TRBV28 with TRBJ1-5; D not certain. Trimming removed 6 bases from V and 6 bases from J, with 15 bases in between. Germline values: CDR1 MDHEN, CDR2 SYDVKM. This CDR3 is 14 amino acids long.

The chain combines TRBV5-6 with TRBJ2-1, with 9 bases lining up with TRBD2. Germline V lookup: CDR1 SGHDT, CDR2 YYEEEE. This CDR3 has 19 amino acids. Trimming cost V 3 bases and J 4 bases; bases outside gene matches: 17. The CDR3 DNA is TGTGCCAGCAGCTCCTCCGTCCCAAAGGGGGCGGGAGGGTACAATGAGCAGTTCTTC. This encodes CASSSSVPKGAGGYNEQFF.

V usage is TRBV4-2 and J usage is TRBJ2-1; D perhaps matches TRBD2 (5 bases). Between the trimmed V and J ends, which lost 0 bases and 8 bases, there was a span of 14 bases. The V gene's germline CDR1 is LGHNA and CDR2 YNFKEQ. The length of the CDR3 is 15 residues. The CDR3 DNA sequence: TGTGCCAGCAGCCAAGAAAAAGGCGGGTTCTATGAGCAGTTCTTC. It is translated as CASSQEKGGFYEQFF.

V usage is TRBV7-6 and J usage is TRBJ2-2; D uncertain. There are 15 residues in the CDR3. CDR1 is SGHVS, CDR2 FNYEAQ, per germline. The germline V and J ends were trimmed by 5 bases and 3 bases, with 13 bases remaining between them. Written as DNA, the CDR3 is TGTGCCAGCAGCCACATGTCCAGGTACACCGGGGAGCTGTTTTTT. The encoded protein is CASSHMSRYTGELFF.

The CDR3: CASLAGALGTQYF. Here the CDR3 DNA reads TGTGCCAGTTTGGCAGGGGCCCTGGGGACCCAGTACTTC. V and J are TRBV6-5 and TRBJ2-5; perhaps TRBD1 as D (6 bases). The germline gives CDR1 MNHEY, CDR2 SVGAGI. The germline V and J ends were trimmed by 9 bases and 7 bases, with 18 bases remaining between them. The CDR3 runs 13 residues.

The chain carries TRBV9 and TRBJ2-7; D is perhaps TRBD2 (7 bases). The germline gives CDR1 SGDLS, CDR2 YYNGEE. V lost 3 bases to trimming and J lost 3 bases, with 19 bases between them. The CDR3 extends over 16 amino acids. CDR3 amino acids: CASSAARGAANYEQYF. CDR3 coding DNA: TGTGCCAGCAGCGCCGCCCGGGGGGCGGCGAACTACGAGCAGTACTTC.

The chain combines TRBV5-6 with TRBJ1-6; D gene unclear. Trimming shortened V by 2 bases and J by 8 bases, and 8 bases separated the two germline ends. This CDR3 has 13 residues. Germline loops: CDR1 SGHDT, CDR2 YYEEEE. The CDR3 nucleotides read TGTGCCAGCAGCTTACCCACAGATTCACCCCTCCACTTT. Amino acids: CASSLPTDSPLHF.

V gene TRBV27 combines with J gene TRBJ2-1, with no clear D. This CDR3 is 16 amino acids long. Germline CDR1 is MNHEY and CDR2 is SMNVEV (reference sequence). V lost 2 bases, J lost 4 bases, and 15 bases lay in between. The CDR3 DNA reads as TGTGCCAGCAGTTTAATTGGCGGAATGGGTTACAATGAGCAGTTCTTC. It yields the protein CASSLIGGMGYNEQFF.

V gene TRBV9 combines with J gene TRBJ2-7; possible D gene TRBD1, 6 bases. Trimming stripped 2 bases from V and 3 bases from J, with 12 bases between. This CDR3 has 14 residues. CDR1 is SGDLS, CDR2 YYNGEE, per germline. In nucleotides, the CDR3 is TGTGCCAGCAGCGTGACAGGCAGCAACTACGAGCAGTACTTC. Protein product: CASSVTGSNYEQYF.

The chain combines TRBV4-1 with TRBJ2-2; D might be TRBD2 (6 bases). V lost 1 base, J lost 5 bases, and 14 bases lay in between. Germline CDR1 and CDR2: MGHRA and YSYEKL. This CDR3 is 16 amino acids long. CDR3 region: CASSQVRGRGTGELFF. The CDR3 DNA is TGCGCCAGCAGCCAAGTCCGGGGGAGAGGTACCGGGGAGCTGTTTTTT.

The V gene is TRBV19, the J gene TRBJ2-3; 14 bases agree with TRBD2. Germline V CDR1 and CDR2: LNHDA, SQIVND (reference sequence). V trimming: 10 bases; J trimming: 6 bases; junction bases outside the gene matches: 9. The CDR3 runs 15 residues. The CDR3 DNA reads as TGTGCCACTGGGACTAGCGGGAGTCCTGGGGATACGCAGTATTTT. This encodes CATGTSGSPGDTQYF.

DNA for the CDR3: TGTGCCACCAGCAGAGATGGGGGGCGTGAGCCCCAGCATTTT. Translation gives CATSRDGGREPQHF. This chain joins TRBV15 and TRBJ1-5; the D gene is possibly TRBD1 (6 bases). Germline CDR1 LNHNV, CDR2 YYDKDF (reference sequence). The CDR3 consists of 14 residues. V lost 0 bases and J 8 bases, leaving 11 bases between the germline ends.

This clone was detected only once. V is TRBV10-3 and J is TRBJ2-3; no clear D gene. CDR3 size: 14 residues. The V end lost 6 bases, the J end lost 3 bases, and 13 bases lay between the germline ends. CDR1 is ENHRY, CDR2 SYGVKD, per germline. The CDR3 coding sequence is TGTGCCATCAGCCTTCAAACCCGGACAGATACGCAGTATTTT. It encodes CAISLQTRTDTQYF.

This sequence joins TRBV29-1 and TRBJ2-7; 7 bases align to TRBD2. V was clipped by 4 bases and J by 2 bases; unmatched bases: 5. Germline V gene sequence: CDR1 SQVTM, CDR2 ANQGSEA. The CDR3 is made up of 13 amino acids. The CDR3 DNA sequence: TGCAGCGTTGTTACCGGGAGGACCTACGAGCAGTACTTC. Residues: CSVVTGRTYEQYF.

CDR3 sequence reads: CASSARLAGATGELFF. In nucleotides, the CDR3 is TGTGCCAGCAGCGCCCGACTAGCGGGAGCCACCGGGGAGCTGTTTTTT. The chain couples TRBV7-8 to TRBJ2-2, with 12 bases lining up with TRBD2. The V gene's germline CDR1 is SGHVS and CDR2 FQNEAQ. V trimming: 5 bases; J trimming: 4 bases; junction bases outside the gene matches: 5. This CDR3 is built from 16 residues.

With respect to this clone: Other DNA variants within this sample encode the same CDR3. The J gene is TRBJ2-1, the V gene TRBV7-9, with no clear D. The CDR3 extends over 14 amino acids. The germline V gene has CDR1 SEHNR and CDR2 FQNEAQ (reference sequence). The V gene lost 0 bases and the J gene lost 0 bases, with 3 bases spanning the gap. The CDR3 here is CASSLASSYNEQFF. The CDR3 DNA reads TGTGCCAGCAGCTTAGCTAGCTCCTACAATGAGCAGTTCTTC.

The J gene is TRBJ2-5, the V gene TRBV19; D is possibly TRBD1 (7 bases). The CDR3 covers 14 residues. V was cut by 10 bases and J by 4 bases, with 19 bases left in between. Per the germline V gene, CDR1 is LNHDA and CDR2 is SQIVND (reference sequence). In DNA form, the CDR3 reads TGTGCCACCACCGGCAACAGGGGAGGAGAGACCCAGTACTTC. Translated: CATTGNRGGETQYF.

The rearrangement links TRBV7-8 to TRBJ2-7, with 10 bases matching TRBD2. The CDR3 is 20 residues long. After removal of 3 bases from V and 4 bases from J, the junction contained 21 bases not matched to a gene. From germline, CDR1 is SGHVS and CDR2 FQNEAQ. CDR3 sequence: CASSFLMASGSLDETYEQYF. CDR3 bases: TGTGCCAGCAGCTTTTTAATGGCTAGCGGGAGCCTGGACGAAACTTACGAGCAGTACTTC.

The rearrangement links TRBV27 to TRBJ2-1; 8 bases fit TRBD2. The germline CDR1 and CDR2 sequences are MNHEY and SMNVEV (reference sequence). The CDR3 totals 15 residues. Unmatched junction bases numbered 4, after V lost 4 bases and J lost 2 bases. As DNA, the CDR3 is TGTGCCAGCAGTTACTCGGGAGGGACCTACAATGAGCAGTTCTTC. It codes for CASSYSGGTYNEQFF.

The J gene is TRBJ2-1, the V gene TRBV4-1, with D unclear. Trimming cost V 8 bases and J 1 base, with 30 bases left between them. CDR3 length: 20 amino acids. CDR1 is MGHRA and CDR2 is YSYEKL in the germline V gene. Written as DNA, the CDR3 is TGCGCCAGCGGGATCCTTCTGGCGGTTAGTGGGTATGGGTCCTACAATGAGCAGTTCTTC. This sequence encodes CASGILLAVSGYGSYNEQFF.

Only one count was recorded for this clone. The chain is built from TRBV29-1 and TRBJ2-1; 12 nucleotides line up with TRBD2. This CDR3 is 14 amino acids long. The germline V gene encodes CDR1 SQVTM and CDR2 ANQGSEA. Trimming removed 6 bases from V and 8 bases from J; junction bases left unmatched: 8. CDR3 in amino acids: CSVLGTSGRDEQFF. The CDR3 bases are TGCAGCGTATTGGGGACTAGCGGGCGCGATGAGCAGTTCTTC.

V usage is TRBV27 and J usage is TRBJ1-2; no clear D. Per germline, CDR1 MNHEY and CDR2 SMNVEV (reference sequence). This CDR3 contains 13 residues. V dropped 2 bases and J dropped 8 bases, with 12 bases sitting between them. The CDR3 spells CASSLTTEWGYTF. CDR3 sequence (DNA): TGTGCCAGCAGTTTAACCACAGAGTGGGGCTACACCTTC.